Listed below are T cell receptor beta chains from one sample, sequenced in a study of shared clonotypes between healthy human individuals. The data were produced by immunoSEQ multiplex PCR, yet TCRdb's version contains in-frame clones alone and is incomplete. The sample carries millions of clones, 90% to 95% recorded once. Sequencing input: naive CD4+ T cells sorted from blood. These receptors were collected from a man between 18 and 35 years old in good health. Each CDR3 is given with its conserved first and last residue. The D gene is left open where the match is weak. The size of a clone is reported for some rows only, either as once, few or many, or as a class for expanded clones.

>-|TRBV11-3|-|TRBJ2-3
CASSLARGLTDTQYF
TGTGCCAGCAGCCTGGCGCGGGGCCTCACAGATACGCAGTATTTT
>TRBD1|TRBV10-3|-|TRBJ1-2
CAISDSDRGPYGYTF
TGTGCCATCAGTGATTCTGACAGGGGGCCTTATGGCTACACCTTC
>-|TRBV7-8|-|TRBJ1-5
CASSLEMNQPQHF
TGTGCCAGCAGCCTGGAGATGAATCAGCCCCAGCATTTT
>TRBD1|TRBV7-2|-|TRBJ1-2
CASTASIQGARYGYTF
TGTGCCAGCACCGCTTCGATACAGGGGGCGCGCTATGGCTACACCTTC
>TRBD1|TRBV5-1|-|TRBJ1-4
CASSLEGAKGEKLFF
TGCGCCAGCAGCTTGGAGGGGGCGAAGGGTGAAAAACTGTTTTTT
>TRBD1|TRBV10-3|once|TRBJ2-2
CAISDLLTGGTGELFF
TGTGCCATCAGTGATTTACTTACAGGGGGCACCGGGGAGCTGTTTTTT
>-|TRBV9|-|TRBJ2-7
CASSVGGGTSYEQYF
TGTGCCAGCAGCGTAGGCGGCGGGACGTCCTACGAGCAGTACTTC
>-|TRBV28|-|TRBJ1-6
CASSLRQGYNSPLHF
TGTGCCAGCAGTTTAAGGCAGGGATATAATTCACCCCTCCACTTT
>TRBD1|TRBV30|-|TRBJ2-3
CAWSTTGGGTDTQYF
TGTGCCTGGAGTACGACAGGGGGCGGCACAGATACGCAGTATTTT
>-|TRBV7-2|-|TRBJ1-2
CASSLEGGYGYTF
TGTGCCAGCAGCTTAGAAGGGGGTTATGGCTACACCTTC
>-|TRBV12-5|-|TRBJ1-4
CASGLRISTNEKLFF
TGTGCTAGTGGTTTACGGATCTCAACTAATGAAAAACTGTTTTTT
>TRBD1|TRBV7-8|-|TRBJ1-5
CASSPNRGQTNQPQHF
TGTGCCAGCAGCCCCAACCGGGGACAGACAAATCAGCCCCAGCATTTT
>TRBD1|TRBV10-3|-|TRBJ2-3
CAISGTGGESTDTQYF
TGTGCCATCAGTGGGACAGGGGGCGAAAGCACAGATACGCAGTATTTT
>-|TRBV10-2|-|TRBJ1-1
CASSEYPNTEAFF
TGCGCCAGCAGTGAGTACCCGAACACTGAAGCTTTCTTT
>TRBD2|TRBV19|once|TRBJ2-2
CASSIGGLAAGELFF
TGTGCCAGTAGTATAGGGGGACTAGCGGCCGGGGAGCTGTTTTTT
>TRBD2|TRBV2|-|TRBJ2-3
CASTRTSGSTDTQYF
TGTGCCAGCACCAGGACTAGCGGGAGCACAGATACGCAGTATTTT
>TRBD2|TRBV29-1|-|TRBJ2-6
CSVEDRGVSGANVLTF
TGCAGCGTTGAAGATCGGGGGGTCTCTGGGGCCAACGTCCTGACTTTC
>-|TRBV7-8|-|TRBJ1-1
CASSYQENTEAFF
TGTGCCAGCAGCTACCAGGAGAACACTGAAGCTTTCTTT
>TRBD1|TRBV2|-|TRBJ1-5
CASSEEGAGNQPQHF
TGTGCCAGCAGTGAAGAGGGGGCGGGCAATCAGCCCCAGCATTTT
>-|TRBV7-9|-|TRBJ2-7
CASNPSMPF
TGTGCCAGCAACCCGTCCATGCCCTTC
>-|TRBV9|few|TRBJ2-7
CASSVGIAEGYEQYF
TGTGCCAGCAGCGTAGGTATCGCGGAGGGTTACGAGCAGTACTTC
>-|TRBV5-4|-|TRBJ2-5
CASSPWGKTQYF
TGTGCCAGCAGCCCCTGGGGAAAGACCCAGTACTTC
>TRBD1|TRBV2|once|TRBJ1-1
CASSQGALTEAFF
TGTGCCAGCAGCCAGGGGGCGCTTACTGAAGCTTTCTTT
>-|TRBV7-2|-|TRBJ2-7
CASSLASGTRYEQYF
TGTGCCAGCAGCTTAGCCTCCGGGACTCGCTACGAGCAGTACTTC
>-|TRBV25-1|-|TRBJ1-2
CASSESRAGGYGYTF
TGTGCCAGCAGTGAATCGCGGGCGGGGGGCTATGGCTACACCTTC
>-|TRBV6-5|-|TRBJ1-5
CASSRDDSNQPQHF
TGTGCCAGCAGTAGGGACGATAGCAATCAGCCCCAGCATTTT
>-|TRBV20-1|-|TRBJ2-3
CSARMVDTQYF
TGCAGTGCTAGGATGGTAGATACGCAGTATTTT
>-|TRBV2|once|TRBJ1-6
CASRFPGSNNSPLHF
TGTGCCAGCAGATTTCCGGGCTCTAATAATTCACCCCTCCACTTT
>-|TRBV10-2|-|TRBJ2-7
CASSATRDYEQYF
TGCGCCAGCAGCGCGACTAGGGACTACGAGCAGTACTTC
>-|TRBV19|-|TRBJ2-2
CASSILSGRTTGELFF
TGTGCCAGTAGTATCTTGTCAGGCCGTACCACCGGGGAGCTGTTTTTT
>-|TRBV5-1|-|TRBJ2-7
CASSWTRGALEQYF
TGCGCCAGCAGCTGGACACGGGGGGCCCTCGAGCAGTACTTC
>-|TRBV2|-|TRBJ2-5
CASSATGLQETQYF
TGTGCCAGCAGCGCCACAGGGCTCCAAGAGACCCAGTACTTC
>TRBD1|TRBV7-2|-|TRBJ1-5
CASSLWVTGGAYQPQHF
TGTGCCAGCAGCTTATGGGTGACAGGGGGCGCGTACCAGCCCCAGCATTTT
>-|TRBV30|-|TRBJ2-7
CAWKERGQKTSEQYF
TGTGCCTGGAAAGAAAGAGGACAAAAGACCTCCGAGCAGTACTTC
>-|TRBV2|-|TRBJ2-2
CASSKQGTGELFF
TGTGCCAGCAGTAAACAGGGTACCGGGGAGCTGTTTTTT
>TRBD1|TRBV5-1|once|TRBJ1-5
CASSLQPQGANQPQHF
TGCGCCAGCAGCTTGCAACCGCAGGGGGCAAATCAGCCCCAGCATTTT
>TRBD1|TRBV6-1|-|TRBJ1-1
CASSARPGGNTEAFF
TGTGCCAGCAGTGCACGTCCAGGGGGGAACACTGAAGCTTTCTTT
>-|TRBV19|-|TRBJ2-1
CASSIRGLRTYNEQFF
TGTGCCAGTAGTATCAGAGGACTGAGGACCTACAATGAGCAGTTCTTC
>-|TRBV18|-|TRBJ1-6
CASSPDSAWAPLHF
TGTGCCAGCTCACCCGACAGTGCCTGGGCACCCCTCCACTTT
>-|TRBV7-6|-|TRBJ2-1
CASSSIREANEQFF
TGTGCCAGCAGCTCGATTCGTGAGGCTAATGAGCAGTTCTTC
>-|TRBV18|-|TRBJ1-5
CASSPFGEDSNQPQHF
TGTGCCAGCTCACCTTTTGGGGAGGATAGCAATCAGCCCCAGCATTTT
>-|TRBV6-6|-|TRBJ1-6
CASSYEGYSPLHF
TGTGCCAGCAGTTACGAGGGATATTCACCCCTCCACTTT
>TRBD2|TRBV7-2|-|TRBJ2-7
CASSYPGLAGNYEQYF
TGTGCCAGCAGTTATCCGGGACTAGCGGGTAACTACGAGCAGTACTTC
>TRBD2|TRBV5-6|-|TRBJ2-7
CASSFLAGRDYEQYF
TGTGCCAGCAGCTTTTTAGCGGGGAGAGACTACGAGCAGTACTTC
>-|TRBV29-1|-|TRBJ1-1
CSVGRGLNTEAFF
TGCAGCGTTGGTCGTGGTCTGAATACTGAAGCTTTCTTT
>-|TRBV4-3|-|TRBJ2-2
CASSQGTVDTGELFF
TGCGCCAGCAGCCAAGGGACGGTAGACACCGGGGAGCTGTTTTTT
>TRBD2|TRBV5-4|-|TRBJ2-3
CASSTGLAGGGVDTQYF
TGTGCCAGCAGCACCGGACTAGCGGGGGGCGGGGTAGATACGCAGTATTTT
>-|TRBV5-1|-|TRBJ1-3
CASSFDRPGNTIYF
TGCGCCAGCAGCTTTGACAGGCCTGGAAACACCATATATTTT
>-|TRBV5-4|-|TRBJ2-1
CASSLLGRSYNEQFF
TGTGCCAGCAGCTTGTTAGGTCGCTCCTACAATGAGCAGTTCTTC
>TRBD1|TRBV28|-|TRBJ1-2
CAIGQSGGYGYTF
TGTGCCATCGGTCAGTCAGGGGGCTATGGCTACACCTTC
>-|TRBV6-6|-|TRBJ1-5
CASSYDTGYQPQHF
TGTGCCAGCAGTTACGACACAGGGTATCAGCCCCAGCATTTT
>TRBD1|TRBV7-8|-|TRBJ1-4
CASSLTGGREKLFF
TGTGCCAGCAGCTTGACAGGGGGCCGGGAAAAACTGTTTTTT